This T cell receptor (beta chain) derives from a study of technical replicates of blood from a few donors. V shed 10 bases, J shed 7 bases, and the junction held 10 bases outside the gene matches. This CDR3 has 13 amino acids. The germline V gene encodes CDR1 SGHNT and CDR2 YYREEE (reference sequence). Generated by immunoSEQ multiplex PCR, the TCRdb table keeps only in-frame clones and is missing some. The data hold 55,000 to 60,000 clones, with about 93% observed a single time. The source is a human donor in good health. Some clones in this sample may be carry-over from other donors' samples. The chain links TRBV5-4 to TRBJ2-1; 8 nucleotides align to TRBD1. The sequenced sample was PBMCs. The CDR3 sequence: CASTQGAGNEQFF. CDR3 sequence (DNA): TGTGCCTCCACCCAGGGGGCTGGGAATGAGCAGTTCTTC.